One and the same sample provided the 17 T cell receptor beta chains below, sequenced in a study of blood T cell repertoires in COVID-19. Libraries were prepared by immunoSEQ multiplex PCR; TCRdb keeps only in-frame clonotypes and omits some of them. The profile shows some 100,000 clones, around 74% of them singletons. Sequencing input: peripheral blood. The receptor set was obtained from a man in his 70s with COVID-19, enrolled during active disease.

This clone was detected a few times. The rearrangement links TRBV15 to TRBJ2-2, with D possibly matching TRBD1 (7 bases). The CDR3 totals 15 residues. Per germline, CDR1 LNHNV and CDR2 YYDKDF (reference sequence). The germline V and J ends were trimmed by 3 bases and 7 bases, with 15 bases remaining between them. This CDR3 is CATSSFPGGIGELFF. In DNA, the CDR3 is TGTGCCACCAGCAGTTTTCCAGGGGGGATCGGGGAGCTGTTTTTT.

This clone was counted a few times. V is TRBV5-1 and J is TRBJ2-2; 7 nucleotides match TRBD2. Germline trimming cut 3 bases from V and 2 bases from J; bases unmatched to any gene: 4. Germline CDR1 is SGHRS and CDR2 is YFSETQ. This CDR3 comprises 15 residues. The CDR3, as DNA: TGCGCCAGCAGCTCCGGACTAGGAAACACCGGGGAGCTGTTTTTT. The encoded protein is CASSSGLGNTGELFF.

The chain recombines TRBV4-2 with TRBJ2-1, with D perhaps TRBD1 (5 bases). Germline V lookup: CDR1 LGHNA, CDR2 YNFKEQ. V shed 0 bases and J shed 5 bases, with 8 bases lying between them. CDR3 size: 14 residues. The CDR3 protein is CASSQEGPNNEQFF. The CDR3 bases are TGTGCCAGCAGCCAAGAGGGGCCGAACAATGAGCAGTTCTTC.

V gene TRBV9 combines with J gene TRBJ1-1, with D perhaps matching TRBD1 (6 bases). The CDR3 is 15 amino acids. In germline, CDR1 is SGDLS, CDR2 YYNGEE. V dropped 5 bases and J dropped 0 bases, with 14 bases sitting between them. The CDR3 loop reads CASRGDTDLNTEAFF. The CDR3 DNA reads as TGTGCCAGCAGGGGGGACACCGACCTGAACACTGAAGCTTTCTTT.

J is TRBJ1-5 and V is TRBV15; D unclear. The V gene lost 0 bases and the J gene lost 4 bases, with 7 bases spanning the gap. Germline lookup yields CDR1 LNHNV and CDR2 YYDKDF (reference sequence). This CDR3 has 14 residues. The CDR3 spells CATSRDIANQPQHF. CDR3 DNA: TGTGCCACCAGCAGAGACATAGCAAATCAGCCCCAGCATTTT.

As for this clone: Other nucleotide sequences in the sample specify the same CDR3. The chain combines TRBV7-9 with TRBJ1-4; D is possibly TRBD1 (6 bases). Germline V gene lookup returns CDR1 SEHNR and CDR2 FQNEAQ (reference sequence). The CDR3 is 14 amino acids. The germline V and J ends were trimmed by 2 bases and 5 bases, with 9 bases remaining between them. The CDR3 nucleotides read TGTGCCAGCAGCTTACGCCAGGGGAATGAAAAACTGTTTTTT. It specifies CASSLRQGNEKLFF.

The chain links TRBV19 to TRBJ2-1, with D maybe TRBD1 (7 bases). Trimming took 5 bases from V and 9 from J, leaving 26 bases between them. Germline V CDR1 and CDR2: LNHDA, SQIVND (reference sequence). This CDR3 is 17 amino acids long. This CDR3 is CASSPDGRGVRGGEQFF. As DNA, the CDR3 is TGTGCCAGTAGTCCCGACGGCAGGGGGGTAAGGGGAGGTGAGCAGTTCTTC. The full variable domain, completed using reference TRBV19 and TRBJ2-1, is DGGITQSPKYLFRKEGQNVTLSCEQNLNHDAMYWYRQDPGQGLRLIYYSQIVNDFQKGDIAEGYSVSREKKESFPLTVTSAQKNPTAFYLCASSPDGRGVRGGEQFFGPGTRLTVL.

This chain uses TRBV28 with TRBJ2-3, with a tentative D call TRBD2 (6 bases). CDR1 is MDHEN and CDR2 is SYDVKM in the germline V gene. This CDR3 is 15 amino acids long. The V gene lost 6 bases and the J gene lost 5 bases, with 18 bases spanning the gap. CDR3 protein: CASSTIAAPVDTQYF. CDR3 in DNA: TGTGCCAGCAGCACAATAGCGGCACCGGTAGATACGCAGTATTTT.

This chain links TRBV19 with TRBJ2-2; possibly TRBD2 for D (5 bases). The V end lost 7 bases, the J end lost 3 bases, and 15 bases lay between the germline ends. The germline V gene has CDR1 LNHDA and CDR2 SQIVND (reference sequence). The CDR3 length is 15 residues. CDR3 DNA: TGTGCCAGTATTAGCGAAGTCGGGTACACCGGGGAGCTGTTTTTT. Translated: CASISEVGYTGELFF.

Regarding this clone: The junction departs from the called germline gene at one end, perhaps through a read error. The chain recombines TRBV3-1 (or the pseudogene TRBV3-2) with TRBJ1-2; 11 positions match TRBD1. There are 13 residues in the CDR3. Germline CDR1 reads LGHDT; CDR2 reads YNNKEL (reference sequence). CDR3 amino acids: CASSPGQGAVGRF. DNA for the CDR3: TGTGCCAGCAGCCCCGGACAGGGGGCGGTCGGCCGCTTC.

This chain uses TRBV18 with TRBJ1-1, with D maybe TRBD1 (6 bases). This CDR3 region has 15 residues. The V gene lost 3 bases and the J gene lost 0 bases, with 11 bases spanning the gap. The germline gives CDR1 KGHSH, CDR2 LQKENI. The CDR3 nucleotides read TGTGCCAGCTCACCGGGAACAGGGTTGAACACTGAAGCTTTCTTT. This encodes CASSPGTGLNTEAFF.

This chain connects TRBV28 to TRBJ2-7; 12 positions match TRBD1. The germline V gene has CDR1 MDHEN and CDR2 SYDVKM. The CDR3 runs 20 residues. The V segment lost 0 bases and the J segment 4 bases; nucleotides outside the gene matches: 16. The CDR3 reads CASSLWGQGAKDSGGYEQYF. DNA for the CDR3: TGTGCCAGCAGTTTATGGGGACAGGGGGCGAAAGATTCTGGCGGTTACGAGCAGTACTTC.

This chain uses TRBV21-1 with TRBJ1-3; the table gives TRBD1 as D, unverified against the DNA. TRBV21-1 represents a pseudogene. The CDR3 is made up of 18 amino acids. The CDR3 DNA sequence: TGTGCCAGCAGCAAGAGCGCCGGGACACGGGCATCTGGAAACACCATATATTTT. Protein: CASSKSAGTRASGNTIYF.

The rearrangement links TRBV9 to TRBJ2-2, with D unclear. This CDR3 is built from 14 residues. V lost 0 bases and J 6 bases, leaving 9 bases between the germline ends. Germline V gives CDR1 SGDLS, CDR2 YYNGEE. Written as DNA, the CDR3 is TGTGCCAGCAGCGTAGTGCCGGTGGCCGGGGAGCTGTTTTTT. Its protein product is CASSVVPVAGELFF.

This clone turned up a few times. The V call is TRBV5-1, the J call TRBJ2-7; the match to TRBD2 covers 8 bases. CDR1 SGHRS and CDR2 YFSETQ come from the germline V gene. J gave up 5 bases and V 5 bases, and 9 bases lay outside the gene matches. CDR3 length: 14 amino acids. The CDR3 protein is CASSPGLERNEQYF. The CDR3 DNA reads TGCGCCAGCAGTCCGGGACTAGAGCGGAACGAGCAGTACTTC.

The chain couples TRBV2 to TRBJ1-5; TRBD1 matches at 7 bases. CDR1 is SNHLY and CDR2 is FYNNEI in the germline V gene. The junction had 8 bases not matched to a gene; V was cut back by 10 bases and J by 5 bases. This CDR3 contains 13 residues. CDR3: CAIGQDEDQPQHF. The CDR3, as DNA: TGTGCCATAGGACAGGATGAGGATCAGCCCCAGCATTTT.

This clone turned up a few times. The chain uses TRBV7-9 and TRBJ1-5; no reliable D call. Germline assignment: CDR1 SEHNR and CDR2 FQNEAQ (reference sequence). The CDR3 runs 13 residues. Trimming left V 7 bases short and J 7 bases short, with 14 bases between. The DNA of the CDR3 is TGTGCCAGCACCAAGTCTCCTCGGCAGCCCCAGCATTTT. It specifies CASTKSPRQPQHF.